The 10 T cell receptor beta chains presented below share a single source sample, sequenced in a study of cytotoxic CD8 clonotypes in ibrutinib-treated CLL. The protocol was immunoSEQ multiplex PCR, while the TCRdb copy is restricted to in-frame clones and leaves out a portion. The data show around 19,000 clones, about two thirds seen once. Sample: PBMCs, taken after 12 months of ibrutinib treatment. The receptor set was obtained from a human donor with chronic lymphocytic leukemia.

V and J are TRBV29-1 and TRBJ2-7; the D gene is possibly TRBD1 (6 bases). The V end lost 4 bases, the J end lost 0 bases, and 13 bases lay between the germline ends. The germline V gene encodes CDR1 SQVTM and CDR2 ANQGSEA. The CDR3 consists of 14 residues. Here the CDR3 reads CSVVTQGNSYEQYF. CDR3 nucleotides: TGCAGCGTTGTAACACAGGGAAACTCCTACGAGCAGTACTTC.

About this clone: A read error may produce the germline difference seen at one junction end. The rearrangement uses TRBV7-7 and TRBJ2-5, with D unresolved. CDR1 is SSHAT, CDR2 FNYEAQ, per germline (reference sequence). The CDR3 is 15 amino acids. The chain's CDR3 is CASSLGVAYAETQYF. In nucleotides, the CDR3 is TGTGCTAGCAGCTTAGGAGTAGCCTATGCGGAGACCCAGTACTTC.

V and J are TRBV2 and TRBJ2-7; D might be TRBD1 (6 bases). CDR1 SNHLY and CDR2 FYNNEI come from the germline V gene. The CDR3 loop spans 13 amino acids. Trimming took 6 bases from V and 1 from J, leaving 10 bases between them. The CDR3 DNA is TGTGCCAGCAGGCCGGACAGTTCCTACGAGCAGTACTTC. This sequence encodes CASRPDSSYEQYF.

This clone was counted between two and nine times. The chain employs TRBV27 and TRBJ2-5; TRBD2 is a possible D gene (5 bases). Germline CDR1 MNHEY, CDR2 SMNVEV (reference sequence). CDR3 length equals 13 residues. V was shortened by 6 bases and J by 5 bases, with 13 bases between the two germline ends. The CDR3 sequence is CASRPGNSETQYF. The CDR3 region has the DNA TGTGCCAGCAGACCCGGGAACTCTGAGACCCAGTACTTC.

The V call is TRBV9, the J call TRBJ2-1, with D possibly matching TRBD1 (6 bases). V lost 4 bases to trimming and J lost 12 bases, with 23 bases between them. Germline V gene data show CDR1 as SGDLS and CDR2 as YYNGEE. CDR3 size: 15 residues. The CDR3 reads CASSRRDTDTRAQFF. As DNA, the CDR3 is TGTGCCAGCAGCAGACGGGACACAGACACGAGGGCGCAGTTCTTC. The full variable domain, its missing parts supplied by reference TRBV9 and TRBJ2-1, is DSGVTQTPKHLITATGQRVTLRCSPRSGDLSVYWYQQSLDQGLQFLIQYYNGEERAKGNILERFSAQQFPDLHSELNLSSLELGDSALYFCASSRRDTDTRAQFFGPGTRLTVL.

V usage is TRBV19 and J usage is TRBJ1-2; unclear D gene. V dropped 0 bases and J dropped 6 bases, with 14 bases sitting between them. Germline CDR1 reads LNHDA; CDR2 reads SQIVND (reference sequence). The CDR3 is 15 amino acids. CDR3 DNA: TGTGCCAGTAGTATAGATCGTGGAATATCCCATGGCTACACCTTC. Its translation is CASSIDRGISHGYTF.

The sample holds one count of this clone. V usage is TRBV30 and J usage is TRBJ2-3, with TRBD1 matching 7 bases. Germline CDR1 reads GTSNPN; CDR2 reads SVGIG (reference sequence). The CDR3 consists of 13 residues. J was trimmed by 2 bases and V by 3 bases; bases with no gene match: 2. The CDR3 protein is CAWRTGNTDTQYF. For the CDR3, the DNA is TGTGCCTGGAGGACAGGGAACACAGATACGCAGTATTTT.

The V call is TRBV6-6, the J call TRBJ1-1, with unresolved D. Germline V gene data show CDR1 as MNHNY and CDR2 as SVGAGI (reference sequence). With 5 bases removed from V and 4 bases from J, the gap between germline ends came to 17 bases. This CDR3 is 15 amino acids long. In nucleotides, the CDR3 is TGTGCCAGCAGTAACACCCAGGATTACGTCACTGAAGCTTTCTTT. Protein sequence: CASSNTQDYVTEAFF.

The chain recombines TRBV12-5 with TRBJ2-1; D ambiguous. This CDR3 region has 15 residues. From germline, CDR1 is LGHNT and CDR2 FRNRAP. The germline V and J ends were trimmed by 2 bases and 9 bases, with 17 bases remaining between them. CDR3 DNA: TGTGCTAGTGGTTTGTCCCCATCGGAGTCGGCTGAGCAGTTCTTC. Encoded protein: CASGLSPSESAEQFF.

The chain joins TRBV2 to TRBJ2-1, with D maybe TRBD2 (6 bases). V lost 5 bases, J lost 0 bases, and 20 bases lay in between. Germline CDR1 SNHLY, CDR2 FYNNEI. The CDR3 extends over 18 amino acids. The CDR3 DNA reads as TGTGCCAGCAGTTACTTAGTCGGCGGGACGAGCTCCTACAATGAGCAGTTCTTC. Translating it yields CASSYLVGGTSSYNEQFF.